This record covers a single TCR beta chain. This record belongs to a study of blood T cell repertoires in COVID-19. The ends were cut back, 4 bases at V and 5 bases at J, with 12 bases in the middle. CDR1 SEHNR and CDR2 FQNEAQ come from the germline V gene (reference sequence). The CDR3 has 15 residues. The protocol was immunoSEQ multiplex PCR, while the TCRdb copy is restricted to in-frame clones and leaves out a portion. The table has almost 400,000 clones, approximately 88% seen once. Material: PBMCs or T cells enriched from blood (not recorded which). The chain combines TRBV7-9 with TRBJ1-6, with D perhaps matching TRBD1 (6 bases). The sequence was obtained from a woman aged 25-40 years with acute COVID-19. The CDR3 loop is CASSSRDTNNSPLHF. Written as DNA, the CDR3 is TGTGCCAGCAGCTCCCGGGACACCAATAATTCACCCCTCCACTTT.